The clone carrying this T cell receptor beta chain has just one count. Its antigen is as yet unknown. This sample was taken from a study of long-term antiretroviral therapy in people with HIV. Every donor had one or more pre-ART and two or more post-ART PBMC samples. Findings and limits, study-wide: Data on ART adherence, viral resistance or therapy changes were unavailable. Dominant in the repertoire at all time points were clones expanded before ART. Specimens of blood were obtained during about 2004 to 2018, possibly under older ART regimens.

With survey level as its setting, the immunoSEQ assay was v3.0. Profiling relied on immunoSEQ multiplex PCR, and the TCRdb table lists in-frame clones only, not all of them. Of tens of thousands of clones detected, about 91% appear once; the ten largest clones hold under 9.5%. The V end was cut by 0 bases, the J end by 4 bases, with 9 bases between. CDR1 SGHAT and CDR2 FQNNGV come from the germline V gene. The CDR3 sequence is 14 residues long. This TCR was sampled from a woman aged 50 to 60 with HIV. The sequencing here drew on unsorted PBMCs, taken 4.4 years after starting antiretroviral therapy. This chain uses TRBV11-2 with TRBJ2-5, with D tentatively TRBD1 or TRBD2 (6 bases each). The DNA for the CDR3 is TGTGCCAGCAGCTTAGAAGGGGGGAGAGAGACCCAGTACTTC. This translates into CASSLEGGRETQYF.